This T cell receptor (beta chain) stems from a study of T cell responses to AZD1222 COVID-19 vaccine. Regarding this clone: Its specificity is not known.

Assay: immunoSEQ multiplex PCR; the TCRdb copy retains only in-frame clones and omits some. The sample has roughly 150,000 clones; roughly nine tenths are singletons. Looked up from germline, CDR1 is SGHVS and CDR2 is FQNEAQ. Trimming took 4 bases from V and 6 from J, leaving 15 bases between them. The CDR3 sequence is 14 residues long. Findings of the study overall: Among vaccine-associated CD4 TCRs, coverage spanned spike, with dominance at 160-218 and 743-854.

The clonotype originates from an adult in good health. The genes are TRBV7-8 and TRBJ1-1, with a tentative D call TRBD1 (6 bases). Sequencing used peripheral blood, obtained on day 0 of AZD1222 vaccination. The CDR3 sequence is CASSSRTGAAEAFF. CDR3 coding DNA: TGTGCCAGCAGCTCACGCACGGGGGCGGCTGAAGCTTTCTTT.